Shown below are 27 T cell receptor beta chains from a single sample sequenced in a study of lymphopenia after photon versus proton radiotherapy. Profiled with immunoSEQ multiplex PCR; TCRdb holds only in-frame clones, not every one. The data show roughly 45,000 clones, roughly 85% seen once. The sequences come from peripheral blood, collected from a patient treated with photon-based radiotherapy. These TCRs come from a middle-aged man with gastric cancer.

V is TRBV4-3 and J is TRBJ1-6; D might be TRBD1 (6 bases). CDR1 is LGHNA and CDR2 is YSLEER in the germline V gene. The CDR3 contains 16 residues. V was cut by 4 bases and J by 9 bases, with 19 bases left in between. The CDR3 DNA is TGCGCCAGCAGCCCGCACGGGGGGCCAAACGGTTCACCCCTCCACTTT. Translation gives CASSPHGGPNGSPLHF.

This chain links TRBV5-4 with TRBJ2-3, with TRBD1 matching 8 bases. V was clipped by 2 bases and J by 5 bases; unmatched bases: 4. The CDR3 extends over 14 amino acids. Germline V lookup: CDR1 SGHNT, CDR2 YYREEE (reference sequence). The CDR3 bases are TGTGCCAGCAGCTTTCAGGGGGCGGGAGATACGCAGTATTTT. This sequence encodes CASSFQGAGDTQYF.

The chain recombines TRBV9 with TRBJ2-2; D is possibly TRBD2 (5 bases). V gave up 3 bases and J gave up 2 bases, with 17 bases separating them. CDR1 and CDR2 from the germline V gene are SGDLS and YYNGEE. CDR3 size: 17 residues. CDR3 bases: TGTGCCAGCAGCGCCCCCCGCGGCGGGTTAAACACCGGGGAGCTGTTTTTT. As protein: CASSAPRGGLNTGELFF.

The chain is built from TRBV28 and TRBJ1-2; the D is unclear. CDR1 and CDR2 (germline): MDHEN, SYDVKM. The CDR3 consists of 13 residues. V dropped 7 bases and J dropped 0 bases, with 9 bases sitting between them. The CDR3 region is CASTPAPNYGYTF. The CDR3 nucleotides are TGTGCCAGCACCCCCGCTCCTAACTATGGCTACACCTTC.

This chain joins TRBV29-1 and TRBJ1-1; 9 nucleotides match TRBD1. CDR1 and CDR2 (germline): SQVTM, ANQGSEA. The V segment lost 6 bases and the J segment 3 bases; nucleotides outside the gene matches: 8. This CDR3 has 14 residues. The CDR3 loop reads CSVGGQGGHTEAFF. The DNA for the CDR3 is TGCAGCGTCGGGGGACAGGGAGGACACACTGAAGCTTTCTTT.

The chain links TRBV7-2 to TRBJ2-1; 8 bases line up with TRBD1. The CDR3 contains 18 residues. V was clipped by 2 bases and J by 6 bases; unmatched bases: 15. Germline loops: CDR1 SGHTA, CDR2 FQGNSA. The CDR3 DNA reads TGTGCCAGCAGCTTAAGGTCTGGTCGGACAGGGTACGGCAATGAGCAGTTCTTC. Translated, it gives CASSLRSGRTGYGNEQFF.

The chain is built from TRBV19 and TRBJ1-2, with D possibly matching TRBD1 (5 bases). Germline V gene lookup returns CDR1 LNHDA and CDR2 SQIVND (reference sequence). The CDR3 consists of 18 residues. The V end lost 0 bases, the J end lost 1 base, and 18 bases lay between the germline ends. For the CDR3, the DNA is TGTGCCAGTAGTATAGAGGTCGGGGGAGGCGCTGATAACTATGGCTACACCTTC. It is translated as CASSIEVGGGADNYGYTF.

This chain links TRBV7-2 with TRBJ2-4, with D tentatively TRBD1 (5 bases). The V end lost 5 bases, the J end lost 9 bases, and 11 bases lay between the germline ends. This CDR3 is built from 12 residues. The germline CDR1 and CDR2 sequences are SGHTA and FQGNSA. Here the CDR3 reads CASSRTFGIQYF. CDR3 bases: TGTGCCAGCAGCCGGACATTTGGCATTCAGTACTTC.

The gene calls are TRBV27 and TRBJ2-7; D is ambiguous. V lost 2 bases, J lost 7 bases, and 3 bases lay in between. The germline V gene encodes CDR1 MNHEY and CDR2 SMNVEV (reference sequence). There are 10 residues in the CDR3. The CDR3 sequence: CASSLMEQYF. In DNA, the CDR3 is TGTGCCAGCAGTTTAATGGAGCAGTACTTC.

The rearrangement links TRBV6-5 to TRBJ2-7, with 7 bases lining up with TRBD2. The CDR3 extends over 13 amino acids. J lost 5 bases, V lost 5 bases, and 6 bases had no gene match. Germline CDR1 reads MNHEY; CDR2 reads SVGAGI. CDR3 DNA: TGTGCCAGCAGTCTAGGACTAGGTCACGAGCAGTACTTC. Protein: CASSLGLGHEQYF.

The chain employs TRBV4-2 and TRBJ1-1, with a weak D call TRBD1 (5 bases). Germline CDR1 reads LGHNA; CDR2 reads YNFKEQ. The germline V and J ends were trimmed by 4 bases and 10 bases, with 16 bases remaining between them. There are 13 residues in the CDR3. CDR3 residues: CASSLSQGFRAFF. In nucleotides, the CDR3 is TGTGCCAGCAGCCTTAGCCAGGGATTTCGAGCTTTCTTT.

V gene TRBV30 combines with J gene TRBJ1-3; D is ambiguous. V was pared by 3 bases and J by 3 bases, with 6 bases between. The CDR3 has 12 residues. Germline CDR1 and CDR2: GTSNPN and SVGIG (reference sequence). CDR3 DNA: TGTGCCTGGAGGGGAGGTGGAAACACCATATATTTT. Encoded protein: CAWRGGGNTIYF. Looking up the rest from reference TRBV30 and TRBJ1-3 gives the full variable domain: SQTIHQWPATLVQPVGSPLSLECTVEGTSNPNLYWYRQAAGRGLQLLFYSVGIGQISSEVPQNLSASRPQDRQFILSSKKLLLSDSGFYLCAWRGGGNTIYFGEGSWLTVV.

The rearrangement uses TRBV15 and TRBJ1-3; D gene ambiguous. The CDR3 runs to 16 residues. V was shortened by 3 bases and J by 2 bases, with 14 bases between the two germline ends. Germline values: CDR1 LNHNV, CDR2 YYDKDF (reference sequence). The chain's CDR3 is CATSREDKAAGNTIYF. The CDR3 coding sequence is TGTGCCACCAGCAGGGAAGATAAGGCGGCTGGAAACACCATATATTTT.

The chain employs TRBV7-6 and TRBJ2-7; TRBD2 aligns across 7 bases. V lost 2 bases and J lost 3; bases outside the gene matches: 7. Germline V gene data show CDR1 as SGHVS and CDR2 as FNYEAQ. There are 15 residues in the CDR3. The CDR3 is CASSLNRASGYEQYF. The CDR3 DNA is TGTGCCAGCAGCTTAAATAGGGCTAGCGGCTACGAGCAGTACTTC. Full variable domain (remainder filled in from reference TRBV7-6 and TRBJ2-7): GAGVSQSPRYKVTKRGQDVALRCDPISGHVSLYWYRQALGQGPEFLTYFNYEAQQDKSGLPNDRFSAERPEGSISTLTIQRTEQRDSAMYRCASSLNRASGYEQYFGPGTRLTVT.

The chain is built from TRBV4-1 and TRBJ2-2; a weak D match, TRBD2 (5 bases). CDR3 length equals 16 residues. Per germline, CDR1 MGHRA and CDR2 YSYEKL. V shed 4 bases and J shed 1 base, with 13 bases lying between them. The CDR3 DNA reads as TGCGCCAGCAGCCGAGGGCGGCAGATGAACACCGGGGAGCTGTTTTTT. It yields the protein CASSRGRQMNTGELFF.

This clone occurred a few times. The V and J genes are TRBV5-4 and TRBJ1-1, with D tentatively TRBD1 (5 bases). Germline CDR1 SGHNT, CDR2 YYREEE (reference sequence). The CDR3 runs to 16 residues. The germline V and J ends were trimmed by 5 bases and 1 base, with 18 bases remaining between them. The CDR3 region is CASSSQDSKKNTEAFF. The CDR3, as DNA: TGTGCCAGCAGTTCACAGGACTCGAAGAAGAACACTGAAGCTTTCTTT.

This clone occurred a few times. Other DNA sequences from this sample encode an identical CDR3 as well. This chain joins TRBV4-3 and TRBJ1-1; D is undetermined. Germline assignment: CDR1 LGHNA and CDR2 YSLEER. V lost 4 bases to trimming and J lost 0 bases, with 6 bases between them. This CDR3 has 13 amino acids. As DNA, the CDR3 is TGCGCCAGCAGCCGAGACTTGAACACTGAAGCTTTCTTT. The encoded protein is CASSRDLNTEAFF.

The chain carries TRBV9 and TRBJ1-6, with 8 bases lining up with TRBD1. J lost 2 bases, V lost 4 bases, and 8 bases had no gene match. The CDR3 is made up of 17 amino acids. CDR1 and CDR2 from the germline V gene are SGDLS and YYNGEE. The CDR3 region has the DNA TGTGCCAGCAGCCCCAGGGACAGGATTACCTATAATTCACCCCTCCACTTT. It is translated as CASSPRDRITYNSPLHF.

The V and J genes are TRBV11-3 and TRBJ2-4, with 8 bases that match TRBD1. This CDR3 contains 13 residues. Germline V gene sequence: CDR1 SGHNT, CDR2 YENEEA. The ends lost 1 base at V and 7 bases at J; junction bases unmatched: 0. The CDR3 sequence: CASSLGQGNIQYF. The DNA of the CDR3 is TGTGCCAGCAGCTTAGGACAGGGGAACATTCAGTACTTC.

This chain's CDR3 is CASSLAGGDETQYF. Written as DNA, the CDR3 is TGTGCCAGCAGCTTAGCGGGGGGCGATGAGACCCAGTACTTC. The rearrangement uses TRBV7-8 and TRBJ2-5; perhaps D is TRBD1 or TRBD2 (6 bases each). V lost 0 bases to trimming and J lost 5 bases, with 10 bases between them. CDR1 is SGHVS and CDR2 is FQNEAQ in the germline V gene. This CDR3 is built from 14 residues.

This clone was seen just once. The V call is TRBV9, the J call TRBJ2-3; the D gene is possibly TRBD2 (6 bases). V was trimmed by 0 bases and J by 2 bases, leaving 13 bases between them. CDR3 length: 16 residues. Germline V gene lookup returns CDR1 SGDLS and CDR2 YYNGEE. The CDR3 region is CASSVGGGTVTDTQYF. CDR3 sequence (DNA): TGTGCCAGCAGCGTAGGCGGAGGGACGGTCACAGATACGCAGTATTTT.

The CDR3: CASSPLGRGGNTGELFF. The CDR3 coding sequence is TGTGCCAGCAGCCCCCTGGGCCGGGGAGGGAACACCGGGGAGCTGTTTTTT. The V call is TRBV7-2, the J call TRBJ2-2; D is possibly TRBD2 (6 bases). CDR3 size: 17 residues. V was trimmed by 5 bases and J by 1 base, leaving 17 bases between them. Germline V CDR1 and CDR2: SGHTA, FQGNSA.

DNA of the CDR3: TGTGCCAGCAGCGGCGGGGGGGCCGGGGAGGATACGCAGTATTTT. Translation gives CASSGGGAGEDTQYF. This chain connects TRBV4-2 to TRBJ2-3, with TRBD2 matching 9 bases. The germline gives CDR1 LGHNA, CDR2 YNFKEQ. The CDR3 totals 15 residues. The J segment lost 6 bases and the V segment lost 5 bases, leaving 9 bases of the junction unmatched.

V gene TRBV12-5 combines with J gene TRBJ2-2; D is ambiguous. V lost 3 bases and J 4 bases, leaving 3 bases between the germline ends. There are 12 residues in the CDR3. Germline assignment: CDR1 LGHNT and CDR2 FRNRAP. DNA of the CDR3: TGTGCTAGTGGTTTTGGCACCGGGGAGCTGTTTTTT. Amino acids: CASGFGTGELFF.

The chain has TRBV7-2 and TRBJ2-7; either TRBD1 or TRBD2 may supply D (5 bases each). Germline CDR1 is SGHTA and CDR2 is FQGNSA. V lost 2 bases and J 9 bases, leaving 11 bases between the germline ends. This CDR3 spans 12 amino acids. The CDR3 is CASSLRTGTQYF. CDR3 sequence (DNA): TGTGCCAGCAGCTTACGGACTGGGACGCAGTACTTC.

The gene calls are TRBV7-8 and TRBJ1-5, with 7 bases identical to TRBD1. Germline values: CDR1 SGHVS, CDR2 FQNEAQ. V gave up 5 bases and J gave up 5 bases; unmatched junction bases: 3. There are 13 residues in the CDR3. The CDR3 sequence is CASSPDRDQPQHF. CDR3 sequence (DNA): TGTGCCAGCAGCCCAGACAGGGATCAGCCCCAGCATTTT.

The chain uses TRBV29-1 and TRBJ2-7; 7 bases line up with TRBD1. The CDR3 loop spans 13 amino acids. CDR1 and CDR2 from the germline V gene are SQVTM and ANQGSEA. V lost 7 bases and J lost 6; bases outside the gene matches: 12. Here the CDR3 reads CSARQGSDSEQYF. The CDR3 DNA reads TGCAGCGCCCGACAGGGATCCGACTCCGAGCAGTACTTC.